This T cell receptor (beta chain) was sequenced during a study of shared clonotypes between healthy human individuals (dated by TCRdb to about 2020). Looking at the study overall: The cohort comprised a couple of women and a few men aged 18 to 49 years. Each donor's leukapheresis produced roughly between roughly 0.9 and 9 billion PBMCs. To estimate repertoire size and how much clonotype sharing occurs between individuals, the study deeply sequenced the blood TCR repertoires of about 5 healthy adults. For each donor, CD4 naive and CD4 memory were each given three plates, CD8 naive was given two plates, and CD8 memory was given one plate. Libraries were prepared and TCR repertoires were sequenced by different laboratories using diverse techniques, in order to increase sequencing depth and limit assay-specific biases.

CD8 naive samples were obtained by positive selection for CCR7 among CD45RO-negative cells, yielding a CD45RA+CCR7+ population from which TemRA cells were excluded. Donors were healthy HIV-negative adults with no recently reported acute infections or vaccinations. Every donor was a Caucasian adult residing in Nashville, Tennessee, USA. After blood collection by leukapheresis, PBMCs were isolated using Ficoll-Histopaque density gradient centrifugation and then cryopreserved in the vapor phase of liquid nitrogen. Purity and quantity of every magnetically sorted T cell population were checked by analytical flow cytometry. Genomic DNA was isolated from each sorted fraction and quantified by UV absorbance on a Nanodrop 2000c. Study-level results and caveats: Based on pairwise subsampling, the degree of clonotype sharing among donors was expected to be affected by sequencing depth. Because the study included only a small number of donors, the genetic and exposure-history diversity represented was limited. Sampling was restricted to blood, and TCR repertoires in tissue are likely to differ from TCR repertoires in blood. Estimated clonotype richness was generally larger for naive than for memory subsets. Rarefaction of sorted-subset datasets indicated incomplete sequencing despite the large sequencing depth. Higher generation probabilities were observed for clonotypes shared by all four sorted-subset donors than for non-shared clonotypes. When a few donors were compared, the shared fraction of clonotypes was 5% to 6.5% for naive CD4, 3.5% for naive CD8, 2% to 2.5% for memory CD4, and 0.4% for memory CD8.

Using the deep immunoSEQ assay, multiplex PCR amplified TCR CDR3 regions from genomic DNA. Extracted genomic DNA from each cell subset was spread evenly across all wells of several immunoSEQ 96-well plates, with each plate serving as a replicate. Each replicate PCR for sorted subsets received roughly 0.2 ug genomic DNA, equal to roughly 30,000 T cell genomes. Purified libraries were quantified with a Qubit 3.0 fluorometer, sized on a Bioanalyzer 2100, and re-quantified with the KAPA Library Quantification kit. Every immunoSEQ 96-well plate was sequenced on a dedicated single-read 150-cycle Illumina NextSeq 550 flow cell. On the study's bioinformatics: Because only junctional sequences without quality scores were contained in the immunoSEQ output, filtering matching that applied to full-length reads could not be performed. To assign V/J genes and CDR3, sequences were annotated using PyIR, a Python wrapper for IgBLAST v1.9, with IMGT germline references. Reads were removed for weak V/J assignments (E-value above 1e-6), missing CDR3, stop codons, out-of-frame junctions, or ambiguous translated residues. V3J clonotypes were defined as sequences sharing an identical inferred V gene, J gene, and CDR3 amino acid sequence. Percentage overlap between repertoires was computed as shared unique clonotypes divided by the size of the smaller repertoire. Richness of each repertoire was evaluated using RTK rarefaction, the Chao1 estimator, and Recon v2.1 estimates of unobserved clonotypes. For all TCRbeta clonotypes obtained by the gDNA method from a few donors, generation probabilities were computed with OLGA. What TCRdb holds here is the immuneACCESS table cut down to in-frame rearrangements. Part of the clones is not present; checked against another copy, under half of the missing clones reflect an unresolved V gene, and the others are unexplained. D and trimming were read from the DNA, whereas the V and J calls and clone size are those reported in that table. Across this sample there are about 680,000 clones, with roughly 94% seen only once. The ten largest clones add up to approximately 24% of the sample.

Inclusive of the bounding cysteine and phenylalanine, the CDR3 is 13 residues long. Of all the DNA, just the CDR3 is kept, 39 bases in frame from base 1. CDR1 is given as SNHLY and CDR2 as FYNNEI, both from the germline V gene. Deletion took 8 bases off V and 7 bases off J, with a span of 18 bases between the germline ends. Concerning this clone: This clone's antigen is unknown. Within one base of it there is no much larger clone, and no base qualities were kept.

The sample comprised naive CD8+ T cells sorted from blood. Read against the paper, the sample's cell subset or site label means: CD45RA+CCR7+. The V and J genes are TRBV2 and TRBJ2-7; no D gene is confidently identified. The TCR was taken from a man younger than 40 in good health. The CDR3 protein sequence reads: CASLRLPRSEQYF. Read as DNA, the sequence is TGTGCCAGCCTCAGGCTTCCCAGGTCTGAGCAGTACTTC.